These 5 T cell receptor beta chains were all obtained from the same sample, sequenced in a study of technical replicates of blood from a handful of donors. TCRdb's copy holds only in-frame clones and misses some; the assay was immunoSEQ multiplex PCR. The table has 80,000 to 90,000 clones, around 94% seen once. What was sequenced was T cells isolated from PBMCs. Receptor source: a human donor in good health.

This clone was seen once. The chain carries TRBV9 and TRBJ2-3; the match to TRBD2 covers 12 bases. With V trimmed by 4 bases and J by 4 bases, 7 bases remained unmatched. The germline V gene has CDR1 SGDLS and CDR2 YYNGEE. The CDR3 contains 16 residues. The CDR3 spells CASSTSPSGGADTQYF. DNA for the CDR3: TGTGCCAGCAGCACCAGTCCTAGCGGGGGGGCAGATACGCAGTATTTT.

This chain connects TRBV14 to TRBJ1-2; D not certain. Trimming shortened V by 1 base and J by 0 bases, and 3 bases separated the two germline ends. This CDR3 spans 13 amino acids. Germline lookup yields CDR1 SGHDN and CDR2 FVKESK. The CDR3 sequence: CASSQGANYGYTF. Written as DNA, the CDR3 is TGTGCCAGCAGCCAAGGCGCTAACTATGGCTACACCTTC.

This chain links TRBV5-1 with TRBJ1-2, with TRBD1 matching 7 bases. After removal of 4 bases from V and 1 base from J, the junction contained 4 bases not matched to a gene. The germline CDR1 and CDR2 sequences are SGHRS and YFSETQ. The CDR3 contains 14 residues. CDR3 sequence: CASSTRQGNYGYTF. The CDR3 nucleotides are TGCGCCAGCAGCACTCGACAGGGTAACTATGGCTACACCTTC.

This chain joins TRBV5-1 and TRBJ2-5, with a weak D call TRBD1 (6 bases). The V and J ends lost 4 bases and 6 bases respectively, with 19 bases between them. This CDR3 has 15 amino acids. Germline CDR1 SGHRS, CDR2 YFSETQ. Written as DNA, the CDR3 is TGCGCCAGCAGCGGTAACAGGGAAGCTGTAAAGACCCAGTACTTC. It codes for CASSGNREAVKTQYF.

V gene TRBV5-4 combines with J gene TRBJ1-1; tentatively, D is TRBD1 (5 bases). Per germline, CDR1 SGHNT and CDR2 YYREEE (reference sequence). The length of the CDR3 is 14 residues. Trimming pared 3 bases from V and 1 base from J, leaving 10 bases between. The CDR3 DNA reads TGTGCCAGCAGCTCAGGGTCGAGGAACACTGAAGCTTTCTTT. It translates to CASSSGSRNTEAFF.